The rows below give T cell receptor beta chains drawn from one sample of a study of OX40 agonist ivuxolimab in advanced cancers. Sequencing was performed with immunoSEQ multiplex PCR; in TCRdb, only in-frame clones are kept and a portion is missing. The sample has about 19,000 clones; roughly 91% are singletons. The input for sequencing was CD4+ or CD8+ T cells sorted from blood, taken in a trial of the OX40 agonist ivuxolimab. The receptors shown here come from an adult with an advanced solid tumor such as melanoma, head and neck, liver or kidney cancer. Each CDR3 is given with its conserved first and last residue. A D gene is named only where the DNA matches it firmly. Part of the rows lack a size; the others show once, few, many or a class for expanded clones.

size: .; D: .; J: TRBJ1-1; V: TRBV28; DNA: TGTGCCAGCAGTAATCAGAAAGAAGCTTTCTTT; CDR3: CASSNQKEAFF
size: .; D: .; J: TRBJ2-4; V: TRBV27; DNA: TGTGCCAGCAGTTTGGGGGACGGCGGGCCTCCAAACATTCAGTACTTC; CDR3: CASSLGDGGPPNIQYF
size: .; D: .; J: TRBJ2-7; V: TRBV20-1; DNA: TGCAGTGCTAGAGGGTACGACGAGCAGTACTTC; CDR3: CSARGYDEQYF
size: .; D: .; J: TRBJ1-4; V: TRBV9; DNA: TGTGCCAGCAGCGATCGGTCGGACGAAAAACTGTTTTTT; CDR3: CASSDRSDEKLFF
size: .; D: .; J: TRBJ2-7; V: TRBV27; DNA: TGTGCCAGCAGTTTAACCAGCGATTACGAGCAGTACTTC; CDR3: CASSLTSDYEQYF
size: .; D: TRBD1; J: TRBJ2-7; V: TRBV19; DNA: TGTGCCAGTAGTATGGGGACAGGGGGGCACGAGCAGTACTTC; CDR3: CASSMGTGGHEQYF
size: .; D: TRBD1; J: TRBJ1-2; V: TRBV4-3; DNA: TGCGCCAGCAGCCCTTCCTCGACAGGGCCTCACTATGGCTACACCTTC; CDR3: CASSPSSTGPHYGYTF
size: large; D: .; J: TRBJ2-7; V: TRBV9; DNA: TGTGCCAGCAGCGCGGGACTTCTTGGGACCTACGAGCAGTACTTC; CDR3: CASSAGLLGTYEQYF
size: .; D: .; J: TRBJ2-7; V: TRBV27; DNA: TGTGCCAGCAGTTGGGACCACACCTACGAGCAGTACTTC; CDR3: CASSWDHTYEQYF
size: .; D: .; J: TRBJ2-2; V: TRBV11-2; DNA: TGTGCCAGCAGGCCCGGACAGTCGAACACCGGGGAGCTGTTTTTT; CDR3: CASRPGQSNTGELFF
size: .; D: .; J: TRBJ1-3; V: TRBV6-4; DNA: TGTGCCAGCAGTGACTCGGTAGGAACAGGACCAAAATATTTT; CDR3: CASSDSVGTGPKYF
size: once; D: .; J: TRBJ2-1; V: TRBV11-2; DNA: TGTGCCAGCAGCCCATCGGCGGGACGGTCCAATGAGCAGTTCTTC; CDR3: CASSPSAGRSNEQFF
size: .; D: TRBD1; J: TRBJ1-4; V: TRBV6-5; DNA: TGTGCCAGCAGTTCGGACAGGGGAGGGGAAAAACTGTTTTTT; CDR3: CASSSDRGGEKLFF
size: .; D: TRBD1; J: TRBJ2-7; V: TRBV27; DNA: TGTGCCAGCAGTTCCCCCGGGACAGGGGTCCTCGAGCAGTACTTC; CDR3: CASSSPGTGVLEQYF
size: .; D: .; J: TRBJ1-1; V: TRBV15; DNA: TGTGCCACCAGCAGAGTAACAGTGAACACTGAAGCTTTCTTT; CDR3: CATSRVTVNTEAFF
size: .; D: .; J: TRBJ2-7; V: TRBV7-6; DNA: TGTGCCAGCAGCTTACGTAGGGGTTCCTACGAGCAGTACTTC; CDR3: CASSLRRGSYEQYF
size: .; D: .; J: TRBJ2-2; V: TRBV10-3; DNA: TGTGCCATCAGCCCAGACCCCACCGGGGAGCTGTTTTTT; CDR3: CAISPDPTGELFF
size: .; D: TRBD1; J: TRBJ2-6; V: TRBV7-9; DNA: TGTGCCAGCAGCGTATACAAACAGGGGGCCGGTGGGGCCAACGTCCTGACTTTC; CDR3: CASSVYKQGAGGANVLTF
size: .; D: .; J: TRBJ1-5; V: TRBV7-9; DNA: TGTGCCAGCAGCTTGGGGGAGTATAGCAATCAGCCCCAGCATTTT; CDR3: CASSLGEYSNQPQHF
size: .; D: .; J: TRBJ1-1; V: TRBV28; DNA: TGTGCCAGCAGGACAATGAACACTGAAGCTTTCTTT; CDR3: CASRTMNTEAFF
size: .; D: .; J: TRBJ1-1; V: TRBV19; DNA: TGTGCCAGTATGGGCCTTCGGGACCCCCCTGAAGCTTTCTTT; CDR3: CASMGLRDPPEAFF
size: .; D: .; J: TRBJ2-5; V: TRBV29-1; DNA: TGCAGCGTTGAAGAAATGGAGTATGGTCAAGAGACCCAGTACTTC; CDR3: CSVEEMEYGQETQYF
size: .; D: .; J: TRBJ2-3; V: TRBV12-2; DNA: TGTGCAAGTCGCTTACCACCGGGACTAGCGGGAGGTACAAGCACAGATACGCAGTATTTT; CDR3: CASRLPPGLAGGTSTDTQYF
size: .; D: TRBD1; J: TRBJ2-5; V: TRBV18; DNA: TGTGCCAGCTCACCAGGCCAGGGGGCTGTGACCCAGTACTTC; CDR3: CASSPGQGAVTQYF
size: once; D: .; J: TRBJ2-7; V: TRBV20-1; DNA: TGCAGTGCTCCAAACAGAGAGCAGTACTTC; CDR3: CSAPNREQYF
size: .; D: TRBD2; J: TRBJ2-1; V: TRBV7-9; DNA: TGTGCCAGCAGCCCCGGACTAGCGGGGCCCGCGAGGAAGCAGTTCTTC; CDR3: CASSPGLAGPARKQFF
size: .; D: .; J: TRBJ2-7; V: TRBV7-8; DNA: TGTGCCAGCAGCTTAAGAGCAGTTCCTTACGAGCAGTACTTC; CDR3: CASSLRAVPYEQYF
size: .; D: TRBD1; J: TRBJ2-3; V: TRBV18; DNA: TGTGCCAGCTCACCTGGGACAGCCAGCACAGATACGCAGTATTTT; CDR3: CASSPGTASTDTQYF
size: .; D: TRBD1; J: TRBJ1-2; V: TRBV29-1; DNA: TGCAGCGTTGTTGGACAGGGTCACAACTATGGCTACACCTTC; CDR3: CSVVGQGHNYGYTF
size: .; D: .; J: TRBJ1-3; V: TRBV7-2; DNA: TGTGCCAGCAGCCCGGGGCCAAGCTCTGGAAACACCATATATTTT; CDR3: CASSPGPSSGNTIYF
size: once; D: .; J: TRBJ2-3; V: TRBV29-1; DNA: TGCAGCGCTATTGGACTGGGGGGAGGAGATACGCAGTATTTT; CDR3: CSAIGLGGGDTQYF
size: .; D: .; J: TRBJ2-1; V: TRBV27; DNA: TGTGCCAGCAGTTACAGCGGTGGGCAGTTCTTC; CDR3: CASSYSGGQFF
size: once; D: .; J: TRBJ1-4; V: TRBV5-1; DNA: TGCGCCAGCAGCTCCGATAATGAAAAACTGTTTTTT; CDR3: CASSSDNEKLFF
size: .; D: .; J: TRBJ2-1; V: TRBV11-1; DNA: TGTGCCAGCAGCCAACGACAGAGTGGTTACAATGAGCAGTTCTTC; CDR3: CASSQRQSGYNEQFF
size: .; D: .; J: TRBJ1-2; V: TRBV6-1; DNA: TGTGCCAGCAGGGACAGCACTAACTATGGCTACACCTTC; CDR3: CASRDSTNYGYTF
size: .; D: .; J: TRBJ2-7; V: TRBV29-1; DNA: TGCAGCGTTGAACTGGCTAGCGATCTTCACGAGCAGTACTTC; CDR3: CSVELASDLHEQYF
size: .; D: .; J: TRBJ1-4; V: TRBV9; DNA: TGTGCCAGCAGCGTAGAAGGGGGGACTAATGAAAAACTGTTTTTT; CDR3: CASSVEGGTNEKLFF
size: .; D: TRBD2; J: TRBJ2-3; V: TRBV9; DNA: TGTGCCAGCAGCGTAACTAGCGGGAGGGGTCCAGATACGCAGTATTTT; CDR3: CASSVTSGRGPDTQYF
size: .; D: TRBD2; J: TRBJ2-7; V: TRBV11-2; DNA: TGTGCCAGCAGCTTTTTTCCCTCGCCGGGACTAGCGAGCTACGAGCAGTACTTC; CDR3: CASSFFPSPGLASYEQYF
size: .; D: .; J: TRBJ1-5; V: TRBV19; DNA: TGTGCCAGTAACTGGGGAGAGGGCAATCAGCCCCAGCATTTT; CDR3: CASNWGEGNQPQHF
size: .; D: .; J: TRBJ2-7; V: TRBV14; DNA: TGTGCCAGCAGCCCCGGGCGTTACGAGCAGTACTTC; CDR3: CASSPGRYEQYF
size: .; D: .; J: TRBJ2-3; V: TRBV28; DNA: TGTGCCAGCAGCAGAACAGAGATTAGCACAGATACGCAGTATTTT; CDR3: CASSRTEISTDTQYF
size: once; D: TRBD1; J: TRBJ2-7; V: TRBV27; DNA: TGTGCCAGCAGTTACCAGGGGGCTGGGGAGCAGTACTTC; CDR3: CASSYQGAGEQYF
size: .; D: .; J: TRBJ2-5; V: TRBV7-9; DNA: TGTGCCAGCAGCAGCCGGGACAGCTGGGGAGGAGACCAGTACTTC; CDR3: CASSSRDSWGGDQYF
size: few; D: .; J: TRBJ2-1; V: TRBV6-5; DNA: TGTGCCTGTATGAGGGGACTGTACAATGAGCAGTTCTTC; CDR3: CACMRGLYNEQFF
size: .; D: .; J: TRBJ2-1; V: TRBV11-3; DNA: TGTGCCAGCAGCCCAAGATTAAGCGGAATGGGAGATGAGCAGTTCTTC; CDR3: CASSPRLSGMGDEQFF
size: .; D: .; J: TRBJ1-1; V: TRBV7-8; DNA: TGTGCCAGCAGCGTGGGGGCTTGGGACGCTTTCTTT; CDR3: CASSVGAWDAFF
size: .; D: .; J: TRBJ2-5; V: TRBV7-2; DNA: TGTGCCAGCAGCTTAGCAGTCTGGACTGGGGAGACCCAGTACTTC; CDR3: CASSLAVWTGETQYF
size: .; D: TRBD2; J: TRBJ2-3; V: TRBV5-4; DNA: TGTGCCAGCAGACCCGGGACTAGCGGCACAGATACGCAGTATTTT; CDR3: CASRPGTSGTDTQYF
size: .; D: .; J: TRBJ2-5; V: TRBV9; DNA: TGTGCCAGCAGCGCAAATACAGAGACCCAGTACTTC; CDR3: CASSANTETQYF
size: .; D: TRBD1; J: TRBJ1-2; V: TRBV27; DNA: TGTGCCAGCAGTCCCCGGACAGGTCATGGCTACACCTTC; CDR3: CASSPRTGHGYTF
size: .; D: TRBD2; J: TRBJ2-3; V: TRBV7-2; DNA: TGTGCCAGCAGCGTCCTAGCGGGAGCCGGCACAGATACGCAGTATTTT; CDR3: CASSVLAGAGTDTQYF
size: .; D: TRBD1; J: TRBJ2-1; V: TRBV30; DNA: TGTGCCTGGGGAGGACAGGGGACGGAGCAGTTCTTC; CDR3: CAWGGQGTEQFF
size: .; D: TRBD1; J: TRBJ2-7; V: TRBV19; DNA: TGTGCCAGTAGTATAGGGGCTACAGGGGTCGAGCAGTACTTC; CDR3: CASSIGATGVEQYF